The 14 T cell receptor beta chains below come from one sample, sequenced in a study of cytomegalovirus exposure and HLA in healthy donors. A multiplex PCR was run with 60 Vbeta primers and 13 Jbeta primers. The repertoire was sequenced with immunoSEQ multiplex PCR; TCRdb's copy has only in-frame clones and lacks some. The repertoire holds about 68,000 clones, about 81% seen once, with approximately 7% in the top ten. Sequenced input: PBMCs. The receptor set was obtained from a human donor in good health.

This clone has just one count. The V gene is TRBV6-4, the J gene TRBJ2-3; 8 bases are a match to TRBD2. The V gene's germline CDR1 is MRHNA and CDR2 SNTAGT. V shed 10 bases, J shed 3 bases, and the junction held 6 bases outside the gene matches. CDR3 length: 13 residues. The CDR3 region has the DNA TGTGCCACGCGGGGGGCCGGGACAGATACGCAGTATTTT. Encoded protein: CATRGAGTDTQYF.

V gene TRBV19 combines with J gene TRBJ2-1; TRBD2 matches at 11 bases. In germline, CDR1 is LNHDA, CDR2 SQIVND (reference sequence). The CDR3 covers 15 residues. V gave up 3 bases and J gave up 9 bases; unmatched junction bases: 7. CDR3 sequence reads: CASSIPSGGYAEQFF. CDR3 nucleotides: TGTGCCAGTAGTATCCCTAGCGGGGGGTATGCTGAGCAGTTCTTC. Variable domain in full (rest from reference TRBV19 and TRBJ2-1): DGGITQSPKYLFRKEGQNVTLSCEQNLNHDAMYWYRQDPGQGLRLIYYSQIVNDFQKGDIAEGYSVSREKKESFPLTVTSAQKNPTAFYLCASSIPSGGYAEQFFGPGTRLTVL.

This chain links TRBV9 with TRBJ1-6; 7 positions agree with TRBD1. This CDR3 is 14 amino acids long. V gave up 0 bases and J gave up 8 bases; unmatched junction bases: 2. The germline V gene has CDR1 SGDLS and CDR2 YYNGEE. CDR3 nucleotide sequence: TGTGCCAGCAGCGTAGGGGACAGATATTCACCCCTCCACTTT. It translates to CASSVGDRYSPLHF.

The chain employs TRBV2 and TRBJ2-5; 7 bases match TRBD1. The J call may be incorrect, as the DNA end agrees better with TRBJ2-7. Germline CDR1 reads SNHLY; CDR2 reads FYNNEI. CDR3 length: 15 residues. The CDR3 DNA reads TGTGCCAGCAGTGAAGGAGGGGGCAGGAGTTACGAGCAGTACTTC. Amino acids: CASSEGGGRSYEQYF.

This clone was counted only a few times. This sample includes further DNA sequences coding for the same CDR3. The V call is TRBV30, the J call TRBJ1-3, with D maybe TRBD1 (5 bases). The CDR3 totals 15 residues. V gave up 2 bases and J gave up 0 bases, with 11 bases separating them. Germline V CDR1 and CDR2: GTSNPN, SVGIG (reference sequence). Here the CDR3 reads CAWSRDSGSGNTIYF. CDR3 in DNA: TGTGCCTGGAGTCGGGACTCCGGCTCTGGAAACACCATATATTTT.

The V gene is TRBV2, the J gene TRBJ2-2; D unclear. Germline V gene data show CDR1 as SNHLY and CDR2 as FYNNEI. V lost 5 bases and J 2 bases, leaving 9 bases between the germline ends. This CDR3 is 14 amino acids long. The CDR3 bases are TGTGCCAGCAGTTTTTCCTCTAACACCGGGGAGCTGTTTTTT. It yields the protein CASSFSSNTGELFF.

The rearrangement uses TRBV5-1 and TRBJ2-4, with 12 bases that match TRBD1. Germline CDR1 SGHRS, CDR2 YFSETQ. V shed 4 bases and J 1 base; nucleotides not matched to a gene: 3. The CDR3 runs 16 residues. Written as DNA, the CDR3 is TGCGCCAGCAGCGGGGGACAGGGGGCGGCCAAAAACATTCAGTACTTC. This encodes CASSGGQGAAKNIQYF.

The chain is built from TRBV6-5 and TRBJ2-7; TRBD1 is a possible D gene (6 bases). From germline, CDR1 is MNHEY and CDR2 SVGAGI. The CDR3 loop spans 13 amino acids. V shed 7 bases and J shed 1 base, with 11 bases lying between them. Here the CDR3 reads CASTGTPSYEQYF. For the CDR3, the DNA is TGTGCCAGCACCGGGACACCGTCCTACGAGCAGTACTTC.

The rearrangement links TRBV28 to TRBJ1-3; D perhaps matches TRBD1 (5 bases). Germline values: CDR1 MDHEN, CDR2 SYDVKM. The V gene lost 5 bases and the J gene lost 0 bases, with 14 bases spanning the gap. This CDR3 region has 16 residues. The CDR3 sequence: CASSPGGSYSGNTIYF. CDR3 coding DNA: TGTGCCAGCAGTCCGGGGGGTTCCTACTCTGGAAACACCATATATTTT.

The gene calls are TRBV7-6 and TRBJ2-2, with 7 bases identical to TRBD1. Losses at the gene ends were 4 bases for V and 7 bases for J; bases not matched to a gene: 6. From germline, CDR1 is SGHVS and CDR2 FNYEAQ. This CDR3 has 14 amino acids. Here the CDR3 DNA reads TGTGCCAGCAGCTCTGGGACAGCGAACGGGGAGCTGTTTTTT. Protein: CASSSGTANGELFF. The full variable domain, rest sourced from reference TRBV7-6 and TRBJ2-2, is GAGVSQSPRYKVTKRGQDVALRCDPISGHVSLYWYRQALGQGPEFLTYFNYEAQQDKSGLPNDRFSAERPEGSISTLTIQRTEQRDSAMYRCASSSGTANGELFFGEGSRLTVL.

This chain uses TRBV10-3 with TRBJ1-6, with D uncertain. In germline, CDR1 is ENHRY, CDR2 SYGVKD. The V end lost 4 bases, the J end lost 9 bases, and 13 bases lay between the germline ends. The CDR3 totals 14 residues. CDR3 DNA sequence: TGTGCCATCAGTGGGGAGGTTTTGGGTTCACCCCTCCACTTT. Its translation: CAISGEVLGSPLHF.

The chain recombines TRBV7-9 with TRBJ2-3; the D gene is possibly TRBD2 (7 bases). CDR3 length equals 15 residues. Looked up from germline, CDR1 is SEHNR and CDR2 is FQNEAQ (reference sequence). V lost 2 bases, J lost 4 bases, and 13 bases lay in between. This chain's CDR3 is CASSLRGGRSDTQYF. CDR3 nucleotides: TGTGCCAGCAGCTTAAGGGGGGGCCGGTCAGATACGCAGTATTTT.

Details on this clone: A junction end diverges from the germline sequence, so it may reflect a read error. This chain joins TRBV5-1 and TRBJ1-2, with 12 bases lining up with TRBD1. The CDR3 extends over 15 amino acids. Germline V gene data show CDR1 as SGHRS and CDR2 as YFSETQ. The CDR3 nucleotides are TGCGCCAGCTTTGAACCGGGACAGGGGGCCTATGGCTACCCCTTC. Translating it yields CASFEPGQGAYGYPF.

This clone is a singleton in its sample. The rearrangement links TRBV5-1 to TRBJ2-5; 7 bases line up with TRBD2. Trimming at V came to 4 bases and at J to 2 bases, leaving 8 bases not matched to a gene. The length of the CDR3 is 15 residues. Germline-derived CDR1 and CDR2 are SGHRS and YFSETQ. The CDR3 region is CASSRSRAGQETQYF. CDR3 bases: TGCGCCAGCAGCCGGAGCAGAGCGGGGCAAGAGACCCAGTACTTC.